This TCR beta chain was recovered during a study of T-cell memory formation after mild COVID-19. About the study: Largely, TCR clusters stayed within a single donor.

The study, taken as a whole, reports: For second-wave clones that peaked at day 37, SARS-CoV-2 specificity went unverified. Pre-infection memory harbored some responding clones, suggesting cross-reactive memory joined. CD8+ contracting clones occupied EMRA, while CD4+ ones occupied mainly CM and EM.

TCRdb analysed the 5' RACE reads with MiXCR anew, one entry per CDR3 protein. Of 130,000 to 150,000 distinct CDR3 sequences in the sample, under 7% were seen once. This clonotype showed up many times. What it binds is unknown. The germline CDR1 and CDR2 sequences are SGHRS and YFSETQ. The V end was cut by 0 bases, the J end by 1 base, with 10 bases between. The CDR3 runs 16 residues. Sequenced input: PBMCs or a T cell subset sorted from them (not recorded which). The chain employs TRBV5-1 and TRBJ2-2, with D unresolved. The TCR sequence derives from an adult woman who had mild COVID-19 (a few samples of this study predate the infection). Cell type and time point are not known. Here the CDR3 reads CASSLVGSLNTGELFF. The CDR3 DNA is TGCGCCAGCAGCTTGGTGGGGTCCCTGAACACCGGGGAGCTGTTTTTT.